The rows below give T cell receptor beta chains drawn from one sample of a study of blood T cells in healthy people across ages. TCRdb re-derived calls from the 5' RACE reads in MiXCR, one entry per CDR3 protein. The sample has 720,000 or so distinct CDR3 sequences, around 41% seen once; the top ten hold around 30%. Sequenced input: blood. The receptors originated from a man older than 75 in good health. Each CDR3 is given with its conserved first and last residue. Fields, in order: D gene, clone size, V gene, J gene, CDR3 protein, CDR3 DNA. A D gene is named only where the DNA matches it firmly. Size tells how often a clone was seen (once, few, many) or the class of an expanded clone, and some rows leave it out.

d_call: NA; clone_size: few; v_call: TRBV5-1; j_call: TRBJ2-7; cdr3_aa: CASSVQADSYEQYF; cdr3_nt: TGCGCCAGCAGCGTACAGGCCGACTCCTACGAGCAGTACTTC
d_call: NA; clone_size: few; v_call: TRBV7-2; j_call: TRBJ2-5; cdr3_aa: CASSITGTGETQYF; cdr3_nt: TGTGCCAGCAGCATCACCGGGACTGGGGAGACCCAGTACTTC
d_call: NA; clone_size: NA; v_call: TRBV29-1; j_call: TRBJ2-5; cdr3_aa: CSVEVSRTDSYNEQYF; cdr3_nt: TGCAGCGTTGAAGTTTCCCGGACCGACTCCTACAATGAGCAGTACTTC
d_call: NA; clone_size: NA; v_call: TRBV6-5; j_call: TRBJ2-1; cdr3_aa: CASRDRTYNEQFF; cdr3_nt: TGTGCCAGCCGGGACCGAACCTACAATGAGCAGTTCTTC
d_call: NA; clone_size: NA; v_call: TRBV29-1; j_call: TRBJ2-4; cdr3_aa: CSVADSLAKNIQYF; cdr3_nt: TGCAGCGTTGCAGACTCCCTAGCCAAAAACATTCAGTACTTC
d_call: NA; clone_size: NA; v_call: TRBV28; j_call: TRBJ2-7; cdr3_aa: CTSSFGWGEQYF; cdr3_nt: TGTACCAGCAGTTTTGGTTGGGGCGAGCAGTACTTC
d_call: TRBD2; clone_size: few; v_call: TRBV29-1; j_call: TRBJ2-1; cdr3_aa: CSVEEGSGIYNEQFF; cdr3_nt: TGCAGCGTTGAAGAGGGGAGCGGGATCTACAATGAGCAGTTCTTC
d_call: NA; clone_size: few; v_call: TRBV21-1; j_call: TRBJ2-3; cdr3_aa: CASSKRSGRCTDTQYF; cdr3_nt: TGTGCCAGCAGCAAAAGGAGTGGGCGCTGCACAGATACGCAGTATTTT
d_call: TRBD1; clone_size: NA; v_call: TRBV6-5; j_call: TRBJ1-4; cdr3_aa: CASRLTGGRNEKLFF; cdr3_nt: TGTGCCAGCCGCCTTACAGGGGGGAGGAATGAAAAACTGTTTTTT
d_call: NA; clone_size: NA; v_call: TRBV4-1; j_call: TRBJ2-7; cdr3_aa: CASSQEVTIHEQYF; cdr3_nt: TGCGCCAGCAGCCAAGAGGTGACAATCCACGAGCAGTACTTC
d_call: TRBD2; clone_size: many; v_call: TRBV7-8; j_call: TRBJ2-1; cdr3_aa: CASSLGGSGSYNEQFF; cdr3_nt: TGTGCCAGCAGCTTAGGGGGTAGCGGGAGCTACAATGAGCAGTTCTTC
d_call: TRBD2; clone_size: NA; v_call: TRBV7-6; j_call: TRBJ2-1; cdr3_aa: CASSLKAGCNQFF; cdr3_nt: TGTGCCAGTAGCTTAAAAGCGGGATGCAACCAGTTCTTC
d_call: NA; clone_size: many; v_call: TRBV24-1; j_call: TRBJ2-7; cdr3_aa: CATSGAGTRSSYEQYF; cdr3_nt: TGTGCCACCAGTGGGGCTGGGACAAGGAGCTCCTACGAGCAGTACTTC
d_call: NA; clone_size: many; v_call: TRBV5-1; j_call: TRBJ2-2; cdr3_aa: CASSMPWAANTGELFF; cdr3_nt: TGCGCCAGCAGCATGCCGTGGGCGGCGAACACCGGGGAGCTGTTTTTT